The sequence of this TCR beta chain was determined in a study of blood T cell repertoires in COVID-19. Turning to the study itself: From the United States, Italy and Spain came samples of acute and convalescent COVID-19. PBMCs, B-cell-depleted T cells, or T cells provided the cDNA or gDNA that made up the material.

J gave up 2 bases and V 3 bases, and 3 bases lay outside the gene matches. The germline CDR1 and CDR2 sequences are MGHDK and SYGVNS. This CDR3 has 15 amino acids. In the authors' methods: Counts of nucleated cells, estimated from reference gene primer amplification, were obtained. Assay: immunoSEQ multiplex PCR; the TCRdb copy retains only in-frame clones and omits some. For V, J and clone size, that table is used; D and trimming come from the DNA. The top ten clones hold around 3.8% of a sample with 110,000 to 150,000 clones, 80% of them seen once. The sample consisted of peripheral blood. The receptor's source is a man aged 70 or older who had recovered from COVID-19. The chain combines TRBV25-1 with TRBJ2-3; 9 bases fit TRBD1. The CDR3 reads CASSDRDRVTDTQYF. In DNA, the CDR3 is TGTGCCAGCAGTGACCGGGACAGGGTCACAGATACGCAGTATTTT. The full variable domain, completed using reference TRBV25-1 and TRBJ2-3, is EADIYQTPRYLVIGTGKKITLECSQTMGHDKMYWYQQDPGMELHLIHYSYGVNSTEKGDLSSESTVSRIRTEHFPLTLESARPSHTSQYLCASSDRDRVTDTQYFGPGTRLTVL.